The source of this T cell receptor (beta chain) is a study of T cells in Graves' hyperthyroidism and ophthalmopathy. Overall study results and limits: Among clonotypes expanded in thyroid above 0.001, most were also found in blood. Stable hyperthyroidism and ophthalmopathy were separated using 13 V-J signatures.

The CDR3 is made up of 10 amino acids. The J segment lost 12 bases and the V segment lost 6 bases, leaving 5 bases of the junction unmatched. The germline gives CDR1 DFQATT, CDR2 SNEGSKA (reference sequence). A remark on this clonotype: No antigen is known for it.

Amplified regions were TCR beta CDR3 sequences from RNA transcripts. First-round RT-PCR targeting the TCR CDR3 was performed with the HTBI primer set. One entry per CDR3 protein results from TCRdb running MiXCR on the multiplex PCR reads. The table lists some 400,000 distinct CDR3 sequences, 13% of them singletons, with under 25% in the top ten. Patients between 18 and 65 years old had hyperthyroidism, newly diagnosed and lasting under 2 months. Uncontrolled infection, other autoimmune disease, pregnancy and lactation each barred patients from inclusion. The chain recombines TRBV20-1 with TRBJ1-2, with TRBD1 matching over 9 bases. This clonotype was sampled from a man in his thirties or forties with Graves' hyperthyroidism that later progressed to Graves' ophthalmopathy. Specimen: blood. CDR3 bases: TGCAGTGCGACCGGGACAGGGAACACCTTC. Amino acid sequence: CSATGTGNTF.